Each of the 29 T cell receptor beta chains below was sequenced from the same sample in a study of blood T cell repertoires in COVID-19. Some clones are missing from TCRdb's copy, which holds only in-frame ones; the method was immunoSEQ multiplex PCR. Among fewer than 400,000 clones, about nine tenths were seen once, and the ten largest hold 1.8%. The sample was peripheral blood. All receptors come from a woman aged 25 to 39 with COVID-19, enrolled during active disease.

The chain carries TRBV7-6 and TRBJ1-3; D remains ambiguous. The CDR3 loop spans 16 amino acids. Trimming took 5 bases from V and 1 from J, leaving 15 bases between them. CDR1 and CDR2 (germline): SGHVS, FNYEAQ. The chain's CDR3 is CASSPRTSSSGNTIYF. CDR3 coding DNA: TGTGCCAGCAGCCCTCGGACTTCCTCTTCTGGAAACACCATATATTTT.

The chain joins TRBV11-3 to TRBJ2-3, with D possibly TRBD2 on 7 matching bases. The CDR3 spans 14 residues. Per germline, CDR1 SGHNT and CDR2 YENEEA. V was pared by 5 bases and J by 1 base, with 10 bases between. CDR3 sequence (DNA): TGTGCCAGCAGCCGCGGGGGCGGCACAGATACGCAGTATTTT. This sequence encodes CASSRGGGTDTQYF.

The chain has TRBV21-1 and TRBJ2-1; TRBD1, the D gene given by the table, was not confirmed from the DNA. TRBV21-1 is given as a pseudogene. This CDR3 has 10 amino acids. CDR3: CASSKDTRFF. For the CDR3, the DNA is TGTGCCAGCAGCAAAGATACCAGGTTCTTC.

V and J are TRBV7-7 and TRBJ2-3, with D unclear. Deletions cut 2 bases from V and 1 base from J, with 10 bases between. CDR1 is SSHAT and CDR2 is FNYEAQ in the germline V gene (reference sequence). CDR3 length equals 15 residues. CDR3 protein: CASSLRLTGTDTQYF. CDR3 sequence (DNA): TGTGCCAGCAGCTTAAGGTTGACTGGCACAGATACGCAGTATTTT.

The genes are TRBV4-3 and TRBJ1-2; TRBD1 matches 7 bases. The CDR3 extends over 13 amino acids. V dropped 3 bases and J dropped 3; count of bases not matched to a gene: 1. Germline V gene data show CDR1 as LGHNA and CDR2 as YSLEER. CDR3 amino acids: CASSHGQDYGYTF. The CDR3 DNA reads TGCGCCAGCAGCCACGGACAGGACTATGGCTACACCTTC.

The genes are TRBV29-1 and TRBJ2-3, with TRBD1 identical over 7 bases. Germline V CDR1 and CDR2: SQVTM, ANQGSEA. The junction had 6 bases not matched to a gene; V was cut back by 6 bases and J by 9 bases. The CDR3 is 11 amino acids. CDR3 nucleotide sequence: TGCAGCGTGGGGACAGACCTCACGCAGTATTTT. It is translated as CSVGTDLTQYF.

The rearrangement uses TRBV14 and TRBJ2-5; D perhaps matches TRBD1 (6 bases). This CDR3 contains 17 residues. The V and J ends lost 4 bases and 6 bases respectively, with 24 bases between them. Germline V gives CDR1 SGHDN, CDR2 FVKESK. This CDR3 is CASSLRARGSRMKTQYF. The CDR3 DNA reads TGTGCCAGCAGCCTACGGGCCAGGGGTTCTAGAATGAAGACCCAGTACTTC.

The chain links TRBV4-3 to TRBJ1-2, with TRBD1 matching over 9 bases. The CDR3 sequence is 14 residues long. V was pared by 4 bases and J by 4 bases, with 4 bases of the junction left unmatched. From germline, CDR1 is LGHNA and CDR2 YSLEER. The CDR3 bases are TGCGCCAGCAGCCTCGTGGACAGGGGCTATGGCTACACCTTC. As protein: CASSLVDRGYGYTF.

The chain has TRBV15 and TRBJ1-6; 12 nucleotides align to TRBD1. CDR1 and CDR2 (germline): LNHNV, YYDKDF (reference sequence). V dropped 4 bases and J dropped 8; count of bases not matched to a gene: 9. The CDR3 sequence is 17 residues long. CDR3 coding DNA: TGTGCCACCAGCACGGGACAGGGGGCCAGGGCTGATTCACCCCTCCACTTT. Protein product: CATSTGQGARADSPLHF.

J is TRBJ2-7 and V is TRBV11-2; the D gene is possibly TRBD1 (6 bases). Germline CDR1 SGHAT, CDR2 FQNNGV. The CDR3 loop spans 14 amino acids. The V gene lost 2 bases and the J gene lost 3 bases, with 11 bases spanning the gap. CDR3 bases: TGTGCCAGCAGCTTAAAGGACAGTTACTACGAGCAGTACGTC. This gives the protein CASSLKDSYYEQYV.

V usage is TRBV5-1 and J usage is TRBJ2-3, with TRBD1 as a possible D gene (6 bases). The CDR3 covers 15 residues. The V end lost 4 bases, the J end lost 4 bases, and 16 bases lay between the germline ends. The germline V gene has CDR1 SGHRS and CDR2 YFSETQ. The chain's CDR3 is CASSPAWTDADTQYF. DNA of the CDR3: TGCGCCAGCAGCCCTGCCTGGACAGACGCAGATACGCAGTATTTT.

The CDR3 reads CASSRSSGNTIYF. In DNA, the CDR3 is TGTGCCAGTAGCCGGAGCTCTGGAAACACCATATATTTT. The chain joins TRBV19 to TRBJ1-3; D unclear. Trimming took 6 bases from V and 0 from J, leaving 6 bases between them. The CDR3 runs 13 residues. The germline gives CDR1 LNHDA, CDR2 SQIVND (reference sequence).

The rearrangement links TRBV5-1 to TRBJ2-5; the D is unclear. Looked up from germline, CDR1 is SGHRS and CDR2 is YFSETQ. The CDR3 spans 14 residues. The ends were cut back, 3 bases at V and 3 bases at J, with 12 bases in the middle. The CDR3 DNA follows: TGCGCCAGCAGCTCGGCCGGGTCAGAAGAGACCCAGTACTTC. The encoded protein is CASSSAGSEETQYF.

This clone was seen only a few times. This chain joins TRBV30 and TRBJ1-6; 7 positions match TRBD1. V trimming: 4 bases; J trimming: 11 bases; junction bases outside the gene matches: 14. This CDR3 is built from 15 residues. Germline CDR1 GTSNPN, CDR2 SVGIG (reference sequence). The CDR3 protein is CAWMDRTGISAPLHF. DNA for the CDR3: TGTGCCTGGATGGACCGGACAGGAATTAGTGCACCCCTCCACTTT.

The chain is built from TRBV30 and TRBJ1-1; no reliable D call. The V gene lost 2 bases and the J gene lost 2 bases, with 12 bases spanning the gap. The CDR3 consists of 14 residues. Germline V gene lookup returns CDR1 GTSNPN and CDR2 SVGIG (reference sequence). CDR3 sequence: CAWSPKLLNTEAFF. DNA for the CDR3: TGTGCCTGGAGTCCAAAGTTACTAAACACTGAAGCTTTCTTT.

In DNA form, the CDR3 reads TGTGCCAGCAGTTCCTACAGCAACTATGGCTACACCTTC. The encoded protein is CASSSYSNYGYTF. The chain links TRBV28 to TRBJ1-2; no clear D gene. The V end was cut by 4 bases, the J end by 2 bases, with 8 bases between. CDR1 and CDR2 from the germline V gene are MDHEN and SYDVKM. CDR3 size: 13 residues.

The V gene is TRBV18, the J gene TRBJ1-2, with D maybe TRBD1 (5 bases). With 3 bases removed from V and 8 bases from J, the gap between germline ends came to 13 bases. CDR3 length: 13 residues. Germline V gene lookup returns CDR1 KGHSH and CDR2 LQKENI. DNA for the CDR3: TGTGCCAGCTCACCCTCGTCGGGGGAGGGCTACACCTTC. This encodes CASSPSSGEGYTF.

The chain combines TRBV6-1 with TRBJ1-2, with D maybe TRBD1 (6 bases). The germline V and J ends were trimmed by 3 bases and 8 bases, with 13 bases remaining between them. The length of the CDR3 is 13 residues. The germline gives CDR1 MNHNS, CDR2 SASEGT. CDR3 protein: CASSEYRAEGYTF. CDR3 nucleotides: TGTGCCAGCAGTGAGTACAGGGCGGAAGGCTACACCTTC.

J is TRBJ2-2 and V is TRBV6-5; the D gene is possibly TRBD1 (6 bases). The CDR3 spans 13 residues. V dropped 7 bases and J dropped 2 bases, with 8 bases sitting between them. Germline V lookup: CDR1 MNHEY, CDR2 SVGAGI. The CDR3 DNA is TGTGCCAGCACAGGGGCCAACACCGGGGAGCTGTTTTTT. It translates to CASTGANTGELFF.

The chain uses TRBV7-2 and TRBJ1-5; maybe TRBD1 (6 bases). Germline-derived CDR1 and CDR2 are SGHTA and FQGNSA. This CDR3 is built from 16 residues. V lost 1 base and J lost 1, with 11 bases in between. The CDR3 sequence is CASSLGGTPSNQPQHF. CDR3 coding DNA: TGTGCCAGCAGCTTAGGAGGGACACCAAGCAATCAGCCCCAGCATTTT.

CDR3 sequence reads: CASPIPGLAVWGNEQFF. CDR3 DNA: TGTGCCAGCCCCATCCCGGGACTAGCGGTATGGGGCAATGAGCAGTTCTTC. This chain links TRBV27 with TRBJ2-1, with TRBD2 matching 11 bases. Germline trimming cut 8 bases from V and 6 bases from J; bases unmatched to any gene: 15. CDR3 size: 17 residues. Germline loops: CDR1 MNHEY, CDR2 SMNVEV (reference sequence).

The chain combines TRBV5-1 with TRBJ2-3, with TRBD1 matching over 8 bases. The CDR3 is made up of 16 amino acids. Germline CDR1 and CDR2: SGHRS and YFSETQ. Trimming at V came to 4 bases and at J to 3 bases, leaving 10 bases not matched to a gene. The DNA of the CDR3 is TGCGCCAGCAGCAACGAACCTCGGACAGGGACAGATACGCAGTATTTT. It codes for CASSNEPRTGTDTQYF.

The rearrangement uses TRBV19 and TRBJ2-3; TRBD1 is a possible D gene (5 bases). From germline, CDR1 is LNHDA and CDR2 SQIVND (reference sequence). The CDR3 runs to 15 residues. V lost 4 bases and J 3 bases, leaving 14 bases between the germline ends. In nucleotides, the CDR3 is TGTGCCAGTAGTAGACCGGGCCCAGGGACAGATACGCAGTATTTT. This encodes CASSRPGPGTDTQYF. Full variable domain (missing parts from reference TRBV19 and TRBJ2-3): DGGITQSPKYLFRKEGQNVTLSCEQNLNHDAMYWYRQDPGQGLRLIYYSQIVNDFQKGDIAEGYSVSREKKESFPLTVTSAQKNPTAFYLCASSRPGPGTDTQYFGPGTRLTVL.

J is TRBJ2-5 and V is TRBV10-1; D remains unclear. CDR1 and CDR2 from the germline V gene are WNHNN and SYGVQD (reference sequence). The CDR3 contains 12 residues. Trimming left V 2 bases short and J 5 bases short, with 6 bases between. The CDR3 here is CASSENSETQYF. In nucleotides, the CDR3 is TGCGCCAGCAGTGAGAACTCCGAGACCCAGTACTTC.

This sequence joins TRBV2 and TRBJ2-7; 8 bases agree with TRBD2. This CDR3 spans 15 amino acids. The V segment lost 1 base and the J segment 2 bases; nucleotides outside the gene matches: 4. Per germline, CDR1 SNHLY and CDR2 FYNNEI. The CDR3 DNA is TGTGCCAGCAGTGAAGGAAGTAGCGGGGCCTACGAGCAGTACGTC. It translates to CASSEGSSGAYEQYV.

The V call is TRBV19, the J call TRBJ1-4; D is unclear. Germline V gives CDR1 LNHDA, CDR2 SQIVND (reference sequence). The germline V and J ends were trimmed by 6 bases and 10 bases, with 9 bases remaining between them. This CDR3 region has 11 residues. The CDR3 loop reads CASRGLGKLFF. The DNA for the CDR3 is TGTGCCAGTAGGGGCTTGGGAAAACTGTTTTTT.

With regard to this clone: The junction shows a germline mismatch at one end, possibly a read error. This chain connects TRBV6-6 to TRBJ1-6; TRBD1 aligns across 7 bases. This CDR3 is 14 amino acids long. Per germline, CDR1 MNHNY and CDR2 SVGAGI (reference sequence). The CDR3 sequence: CASNYRGLDSPLHF. The DNA for the CDR3 is TGTGCCAGCAATTACAGGGGATTAGATTCACCCCTCCACTTT.

The chain has TRBV19 and TRBJ2-5; the D is unclear. V was clipped by 5 bases and J by 5 bases, with 18 bases between them. The CDR3 runs to 15 residues. Germline V gene sequence: CDR1 LNHDA, CDR2 SQIVND (reference sequence). The CDR3 region is CASSVTRGFGETQYF. CDR3 DNA sequence: TGTGCCAGTAGTGTCACGCGTGGGTTCGGGGAGACCCAGTACTTC.

This clone was seen once. The rearrangement joins TRBV29-1 to TRBJ2-6; 9 nucleotides align to TRBD1. Germline CDR1 reads SQVTM; CDR2 reads ANQGSEA. CDR3 size: 17 residues. J gave up 3 bases and V 1 base, and 7 bases lay outside the gene matches. The chain's CDR3 is CSVEGGDREDGANVLTF. The DNA of the CDR3 is TGCAGCGTTGAAGGGGGGGACAGGGAGGATGGGGCCAACGTCCTGACTTTC.